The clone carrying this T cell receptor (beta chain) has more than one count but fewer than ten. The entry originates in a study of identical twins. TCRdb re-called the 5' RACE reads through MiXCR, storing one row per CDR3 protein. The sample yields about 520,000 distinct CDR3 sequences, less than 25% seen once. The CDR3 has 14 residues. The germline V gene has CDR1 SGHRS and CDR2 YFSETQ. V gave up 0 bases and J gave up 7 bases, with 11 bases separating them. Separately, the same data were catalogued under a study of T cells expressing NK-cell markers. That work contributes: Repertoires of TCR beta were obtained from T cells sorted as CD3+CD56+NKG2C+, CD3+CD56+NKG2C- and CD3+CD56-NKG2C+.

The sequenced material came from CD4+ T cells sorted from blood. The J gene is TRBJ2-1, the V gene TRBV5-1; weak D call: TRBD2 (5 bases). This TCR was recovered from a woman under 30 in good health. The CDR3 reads CASSLEGPGNEQFF. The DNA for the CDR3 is TGCGCCAGCAGCTTGGAAGGCCCGGGAAATGAGCAGTTCTTC.